The sequence of this T cell receptor (beta chain) was determined in a study of blood T cells in healthy people across ages. Study-wide results and limits: Older age went with lower TCR beta diversity per million T cells, in a roughly linear way.

A second PCR, run for about 6 to 11 cycles, used a sample-barcoded 5' primer plus a J-beta primer mix. All cDNA molecules were each tagged by a template-switch adaptor with 12 random nucleotides. Each CDR3 protein is one row after TCRdb ran MiXCR on the 5' RACE reads. The sample contains about 1,400,000 distinct CDR3 sequences, roughly 64% of which appear only once. Worth noting for this clonotype: Its antigen remains unknown.

Material: blood. The source is a man younger than 30 in good health.

The CDR3 DNA reads as TGTGCCAGCAGTTCCCTGGACGGGTATAATTCACCCCTCCACTTT. It translates to CASSSLDGYNSPLHF. The rearrangement links TRBV6-6 to TRBJ1-6; no definite D call. Germline V gene lookup returns CDR1 MNHNY and CDR2 SVGAGI (reference sequence). The CDR3 runs to 15 residues. Trimming removed 4 bases from V and 4 bases from J, with 11 bases in between.